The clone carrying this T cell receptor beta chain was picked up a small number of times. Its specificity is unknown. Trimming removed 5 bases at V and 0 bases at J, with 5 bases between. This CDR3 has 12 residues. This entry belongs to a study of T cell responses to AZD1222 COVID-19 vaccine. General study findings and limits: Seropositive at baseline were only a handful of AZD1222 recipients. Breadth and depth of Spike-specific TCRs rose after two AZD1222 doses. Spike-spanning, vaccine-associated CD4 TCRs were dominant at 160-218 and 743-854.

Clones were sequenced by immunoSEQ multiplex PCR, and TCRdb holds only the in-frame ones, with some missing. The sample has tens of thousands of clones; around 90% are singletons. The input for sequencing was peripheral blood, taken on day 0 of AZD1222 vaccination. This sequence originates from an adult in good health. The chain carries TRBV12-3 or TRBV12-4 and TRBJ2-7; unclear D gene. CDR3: CASSRSSYEQYF. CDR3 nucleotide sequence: TGTGCCAGCAGTCGGAGCTCCTACGAGCAGTACTTC.